The TCR beta chain described here comes from a study of T cell clusters in autoimmune cytopenias. Multiplex touch-down PCR amplified TRB using TRB-A and TRB-B pools in one tube. Using the multiplex PCR reads, TCRdb records one entry per CDR3 protein without DNA. The sample table sets out 11,000 or so distinct CDR3 sequences. Some 38,000 genome equivalents of blood DNA were amplified for TRB. Study-wide results and caveats: Healthy donors had 2.5 to 3.5-fold more exclusive TRB clusters than active autoimmune hepatitis patients.

In regard to this clonotype: Its target is not known.

These sequences were also reported in another study, on T cell repertoires in aging, cancer and after chemotherapy. Per that study: Across the chemotherapy interval, each cancer cohort showed higher median generation probability, suggesting thymic rebound. No conclusions about immunological memory after chemotherapy can be drawn from the repertoire data.

The specimen was peripheral blood. The source of this sequence is a human donor in good health.

CDR3 sequence: CASSYTGVLITGELFF. The chain has TRBV6-2 or TRBV6-3 and TRBJ2-2; TCRdb selects TRBD1, and the lack of DNA leaves this call unchecked. The CDR3 spans 16 residues. Per germline, CDR1 MNHEY and CDR2 SVGEGT.